This is a list of T cell receptor beta chains from one sample in a study of graft-versus-host responses after intestinal transplantation. The repertoire was sequenced with immunoSEQ multiplex PCR; TCRdb's copy has only in-frame clones and lacks some. The data show tens of thousands of clones, with roughly 90% seen just once and 7.6% held by the top ten. These receptors' targets are unknown. The source material was unstimulated CD8+ T cells sorted from spleen or lymph node cells, sampled before transplant. These receptors all stem from a human donor who was the organ donor for an intestinal transplant. CDR3s include the opening cysteine and the closing phenylalanine or tryptophan. The D gene is left open where the match is weak. Clone sizes are given selectively: once, few, many, or a class where the clone is expanded.

v_call	clone_size	d_call	j_call	cdr3_nt	cdr3_aa
TRBV14	-	-	TRBJ1-1	TGTGCCAGCAGCCAAGACCGGGGTTTGAACACTGAAGCTTTCTTT	CASSQDRGLNTEAFF
TRBV7-9	few	-	TRBJ2-7	TGTGCCAGCAGCTTAAAGGACTCCTACGAGCAGTACTTC	CASSLKDSYEQYF
TRBV7-4	-	TRBD1	TRBJ1-5	TGTGCCAGCAGCTCGCGTTGGGACAGGGGTAGCAATCAGCCCCAGCATTTT	CASSSRWDRGSNQPQHF
TRBV27	-	-	TRBJ2-1	TGTGCCAGCAGCAGACCGGGACTGAGGAATGAGCAGTTCTTC	CASSRPGLRNEQFF
TRBV9	-	-	TRBJ1-2	TGTGCCAGCAGCGAGGGGGGGGACTCCCCACCCTATGGCTACACCTTC	CASSEGGDSPPYGYTF
TRBV9	-	-	TRBJ1-2	TGTGCCAGCAGCATGAGCCGGGACTCAAGGGGCTACACCTTC	CASSMSRDSRGYTF
TRBV19	-	TRBD1	TRBJ2-7	TGTGCCAGTAGCCCCGGGACAGGGCGATACGAGCAGTACTTC	CASSPGTGRYEQYF
TRBV7-2	-	-	TRBJ2-7	TGTGCCAGCAGCTTAGGGCATCACTACGAGCAGTACTTC	CASSLGHHYEQYF
TRBV5-4	-	TRBD1	TRBJ1-2	TGTGCCAGCAGCCTAACAGGGGGGATTTATGGCTACACCTTC	CASSLTGGIYGYTF
TRBV11-3	-	-	TRBJ2-1	TGTGCCAGCAGCAATAGTGACAGAAACAATGAGCAGTTCTTC	CASSNSDRNNEQFF
TRBV5-4	-	-	TRBJ2-7	TGTGCCAGCAGCTTAGGGGGCTACGAGCAGTACTTC	CASSLGGYEQYF
TRBV11-2	-	-	TRBJ1-1	TGTGCCAGCAGCTTAGTTGTCCATACAGAAGCTTTCTTT	CASSLVVHTEAFF
TRBV9	-	-	TRBJ2-7	TGTGCCAGCAGCGTAGTCGGCAGGGGCGACACCTACGAGCAGTACTTC	CASSVVGRGDTYEQYF
TRBV6-6	-	-	TRBJ1-2	TGTGCCAGCAGTTACTCTTCGGGGGACTATGGCTACACCTTC	CASSYSSGDYGYTF
TRBV5-1	-	TRBD1	TRBJ1-2	TGCGCCAGCAGCTATGTATGGGGGACAGCCTATGGCTACACCTTC	CASSYVWGTAYGYTF
TRBV5-4	-	-	TRBJ2-3	TGTGCCAGCAGCTTGGGACGCTACACAGATACGCAGTATTTT	CASSLGRYTDTQYF
TRBV19	-	-	TRBJ2-7	TGTGCCAGTAGTTGGCGGGGATCCTCCTACGAGCAGTACTTC	CASSWRGSSYEQYF
TRBV18	-	-	TRBJ2-3	TGTGCCAGCTCACTAGCAGCGGAGCTCACAGATACGCAGTATTTT	CASSLAAELTDTQYF
TRBV11-2	-	-	TRBJ2-1	TGTGCCAGCAGCTTACGGCGGGACCCCTACAATGAGCAGTTCTTC	CASSLRRDPYNEQFF
TRBV7-6	-	TRBD1	TRBJ2-2	TGTGCCAGCAGCCCAGGGAGTCAGGGGGCCGGCGGGGAGCTGTTTTTT	CASSPGSQGAGGELFF
TRBV2	-	TRBD2	TRBJ2-5	TGTGCCAGCAGTGAAAAGCTAGCGGGGGCCTCAGAGCAGGAGACCCAGTACTTC	CASSEKLAGASEQETQYF
TRBV28	-	TRBD1	TRBJ1-2	TGTGCCAGCAGTTTGCAGGGGGGCGAGACGGTCGCCTATGGCTACACCTTC	CASSLQGGETVAYGYTF
TRBV5-4	-	-	TRBJ2-3	TGTGCCAGCAGCTTGGAACAGAGCACAGATACGCAGTATTTT	CASSLEQSTDTQYF
TRBV30	-	-	TRBJ2-2	TGTGCCTGGAGGAAAACGAACACCGGGGAGCTGTTTTTT	CAWRKTNTGELFF
TRBV13	-	-	TRBJ2-7	TGTGCCAGCAGCTTAGTTGCCTACGAGCAGTACTTC	CASSLVAYEQYF
TRBV27	-	-	TRBJ1-5	TGTGCCAGCAGTTTAAGGAGGGACGATCAGCCCCAGCATTTT	CASSLRRDDQPQHF
TRBV11-2	few	-	TRBJ1-3	TGTGCCAGCAGCTTAGCCAGGGTCCCTGGAAACACCATATATTTT	CASSLARVPGNTIYF
TRBV6-6	-	TRBD2	TRBJ2-2	TGTGCCACCGGGACTAGCGGGGCTCACACCGGGGAGCTGTTTTTT	CATGTSGAHTGELFF
TRBV19	-	-	TRBJ2-7	TGTGCCAGTAGTGTCGGAGTCAGGTGGAGCGAGCAGTACTTC	CASSVGVRWSEQYF
TRBV29-1	-	-	TRBJ2-1	TGCAGCGTTCAGGCGGGATGGAATGAGCAGTTCTTC	CSVQAGWNEQFF
TRBV5-4	-	-	TRBJ2-3	TGTGCCAGCAGCCAGGACGGTAGCACAGATACGCAGTATTTT	CASSQDGSTDTQYF
TRBV15	few	-	TRBJ2-1	TGTGCCACCAGCAGAGATCAGGCCCAATACAATGAGCAGTTCTTC	CATSRDQAQYNEQFF
TRBV4-1	-	-	TRBJ1-1	TGCGCCAGCAGCCCTTTGGACGGGGGGCTCGGGGACACTGAAGCTTTCTTT	CASSPLDGGLGDTEAFF
TRBV6-1	few	TRBD1	TRBJ2-7	TGTGCCAGCAGTGAAGAGATGGCAGGGGGCTCCTACGAGCAGTACTTC	CASSEEMAGGSYEQYF
TRBV27	-	-	TRBJ2-2	TGTGCCAGCAGTTTCCCCGGGAACACCGGGGAGCTGTTTTTT	CASSFPGNTGELFF
TRBV7-9	-	TRBD1	TRBJ1-1	TGTGCCAGCAGCCTGGGACAGTGGAACACTGAAGCTTTCTTT	CASSLGQWNTEAFF
TRBV20-1	-	-	TRBJ1-2	TGCAGTGCTTGCGATAACTATGGCTACACCTTC	CSACDNYGYTF